This TCR beta chain was sequenced during a study of cytomegalovirus exposure and HLA in healthy donors. Study-wide context: Among about 200 million T cells, an earlier analysis found 95 million to 140 million unique TCR beta sequences.

Study results and caveats: One later analysis reportedly identified an Asian-associated ancestry cluster that showed fewer N-insertions than the roughly 600-donor mean. The authors later found most CMV-associated TCR beta chains appeared HLA-restricted. Sequencing likely generated an artifact that appeared as a cluster of highly shared sequence variants.

Notes on this clone: What it binds is not known.

This CDR3 comprises 15 residues. From germline, CDR1 is MNHEY and CDR2 SMNVEV (reference sequence). V was shortened by 3 bases and J by 0 bases, with 10 bases between the two germline ends. Both 60 Vbeta primers and 13 Jbeta primers went into the PCR. Clones were sequenced by immunoSEQ multiplex PCR, and TCRdb holds only the in-frame ones, with some missing. Of more than 150,000 clones detected, just over 75% appear once; the ten largest clones hold approximately 1.5%. The rearrangement links TRBV27 to TRBJ2-3; perhaps TRBD2 as D (6 bases). The sequence came from a young man in good health and CMV-seronegative. Sequencing was done on a sample of PBMCs. The CDR3 here is CASSLGTLSTDTQYF. The CDR3 DNA sequence: TGTGCCAGCAGTTTGGGGACTCTGAGCACAGATACGCAGTATTTT.